The 20 T cell receptor beta chains below were found in one sample sequenced in a study of T cells in narcolepsy. The repertoire was sequenced with immunoSEQ multiplex PCR; TCRdb's copy has only in-frame clones and lacks some. The sample has over 30,000 clones; around 82% are singletons. Sequenced input: CD45RA- memory CD4+ T cells from PBMCs. These TCRs come from a human donor with narcolepsy.

The V gene is TRBV11-1, the J gene TRBJ1-2, with D uncertain. Germline assignment: CDR1 SGHAT and CDR2 FQDESV (reference sequence). The CDR3 covers 12 residues. Trimming removed 5 bases from V and 5 bases from J, with 9 bases in between. The CDR3 DNA follows: TGTGCCAGCAGCGAAGGCGGGTATGGCTACACCTTC. It yields the protein CASSEGGYGYTF.

The J gene is TRBJ2-7, the V gene TRBV28; TRBD2 agrees at 11 bases. J was trimmed by 7 bases and V by 6 bases; bases with no gene match: 8. CDR3 length: 14 amino acids. Germline assignment: CDR1 MDHEN and CDR2 SYDVKM. CDR3 residues: CASSLSGGASEQYF. CDR3 in DNA: TGTGCCAGCAGCCTTAGCGGGGGGGCGAGTGAGCAGTACTTC.

Only a few counts were recorded for this clone. V is TRBV5-1 and J is TRBJ2-3, with 12 bases lining up with TRBD2. The CDR3 sequence is 17 residues long. Germline V lookup: CDR1 SGHRS, CDR2 YFSETQ. V gave up 1 base and J gave up 5 bases; unmatched junction bases: 8. CDR3 bases: TGCGCCAGCAGCTTGACGGCTAGCGGGGGGGCCTTAGATACGCAGTATTTT. Its protein is CASSLTASGGALDTQYF.

The J gene is TRBJ2-1, the V gene TRBV7-6; a weak D match, TRBD2 (6 bases). The CDR3 has 13 residues. V lost 6 bases, J lost 5 bases, and 11 bases lay in between. Per germline, CDR1 SGHVS and CDR2 FNYEAQ. The CDR3 nucleotides are TGTGCCAGCAGGGCGGGGTCTGACAATGAGCAGTTCTTC. Protein sequence: CASRAGSDNEQFF.

The genes are TRBV6-5 and TRBJ1-6; possibly TRBD1 for D (5 bases). The CDR3 spans 14 residues. V was clipped by 5 bases and J by 6 bases, with 11 bases between them. Germline-derived CDR1 and CDR2 are MNHEY and SVGAGI. CDR3 sequence reads: CASSGAPTNSPLHF. The DNA for the CDR3 is TGTGCCAGCAGTGGGGCTCCCACTAATTCACCCCTCCACTTT.

The V and J genes are TRBV29-1 and TRBJ1-1; D is possibly TRBD1 (5 bases). V shed 5 bases and J shed 6 bases, with 16 bases lying between them. The CDR3 has 13 amino acids. The germline gives CDR1 SQVTM, CDR2 ANQGSEA. This chain's CDR3 is CSVWPKRGSEAFF. In nucleotides, the CDR3 is TGCAGCGTTTGGCCAAAACGGGGCTCTGAAGCTTTCTTT.

For the CDR3, the DNA is TGTGCCAGCAGCCAAGTGGGGGCTACCTACGAGCAGTACTTC. The encoded protein is CASSQVGATYEQYF. The chain links TRBV4-2 to TRBJ2-7; D is perhaps TRBD1 (6 bases). CDR1 LGHNA and CDR2 YNFKEQ come from the germline V gene. Trimming removed 1 base at V and 2 bases at J, with 9 bases between. The CDR3 length is 14 residues.

As for this clone: Within the sample, other DNA sequences also encode this same CDR3. The V gene is TRBV6-1, the J gene TRBJ1-2; the D is unclear. The CDR3 has 14 amino acids. In germline, CDR1 is MNHNS, CDR2 SASEGT. Trimming pared 6 bases from V and 8 bases from J, leaving 19 bases between. DNA of the CDR3: TGTGCCAGCAGCTCCCGCGGAGGGCTCGACGGCTACACCTTC. It codes for CASSSRGGLDGYTF.

The chain is built from TRBV6-6 and TRBJ1-2; 7 nucleotides match TRBD1. This CDR3 is built from 14 residues. Germline CDR1 reads MNHNY; CDR2 reads SVGAGI (reference sequence). Losses at the gene ends were 6 bases for V and 4 bases for J; bases not matched to a gene: 8. In nucleotides, the CDR3 is TGTGCCAGCAGCCTCTCAGGGGGAGGCTATGGCTACACCTTC. The encoded protein is CASSLSGGGYGYTF.

The chain has TRBV12-5 and TRBJ1-1; no definite D call. CDR1 and CDR2 (germline): LGHNT, FRNRAP. The CDR3 runs 13 residues. V gave up 3 bases and J gave up 4 bases, with 9 bases separating them. This CDR3 is CASGFAGFTEAFF. The CDR3, as DNA: TGTGCTAGTGGTTTTGCAGGTTTCACTGAAGCTTTCTTT.

The gene calls are TRBV18 and TRBJ1-2, with D unresolved. CDR1 is KGHSH and CDR2 is LQKENI in the germline V gene. The germline V and J ends were trimmed by 2 bases and 5 bases, with 15 bases remaining between them. The CDR3 is 15 amino acids. CDR3 coding DNA: TGTGCCAGCTCACCATCGACTGAGCCGGGGTATGGCTACACCTTC. Protein: CASSPSTEPGYGYTF. The full variable domain, with the rest looked up from reference TRBV18 and TRBJ1-2, is NAGVMQNPRHLVRRRGQEARLRCSPMKGHSHVYWYRQLPEEGLKFMVYLQKENIIDESGMPKERFSAEFPKEGPSILRIQQVVRGDSAAYFCASSPSTEPGYGYTFGSGTRLTVV.

The rearrangement links TRBV5-4 to TRBJ2-2; D tentatively reads TRBD1 or TRBD2 (6 bases each). This CDR3 region has 16 residues. The V gene's germline CDR1 is SGHNT and CDR2 YYREEE (reference sequence). V was trimmed by 4 bases and J by 4 bases, leaving 17 bases between them. CDR3 DNA: TGTGCCAGCAGCCGAAATGGGGGGCGCGGCACCGGGGAGCTGTTTTTT. Protein: CASSRNGGRGTGELFF.

V gene TRBV2 combines with J gene TRBJ1-2; the D gene is possibly TRBD1 (6 bases). This CDR3 comprises 13 residues. V was trimmed by 3 bases and J by 4 bases, leaving 9 bases between them. Germline-derived CDR1 and CDR2 are SNHLY and FYNNEI. The CDR3 reads CASSEWGAYGYTF. In DNA, the CDR3 is TGTGCCAGCAGTGAGTGGGGGGCCTATGGCTACACCTTC.

The rearrangement links TRBV7-8 to TRBJ2-1, with TRBD2 matching over 9 bases. Germline V gene data show CDR1 as SGHVS and CDR2 as FQNEAQ. The CDR3 loop spans 15 amino acids. V was pared by 5 bases and J by 7 bases, with 9 bases of the junction left unmatched. The CDR3 protein is CASSRGRGGENEQFF. In DNA, the CDR3 is TGTGCCAGCAGCCGCGGGCGGGGGGGCGAAAATGAGCAGTTCTTC.

This clone was seen more than once but under ten times. J is TRBJ2-7 and V is TRBV7-9; D remains ambiguous. Germline V CDR1 and CDR2: SEHNR, FQNEAQ (reference sequence). V lost 8 bases to trimming and J lost 0 bases, with 11 bases between them. CDR3 length: 13 amino acids. This CDR3 reads CASGFKSSYEQYF. CDR3 nucleotides: TGTGCCAGCGGGTTTAAGAGCTCCTACGAGCAGTACTTC. Full variable domain (outside the CDR3, taken from reference TRBV7-9 and TRBJ2-7): DTGVSQNPRHKITKRGQNVTFRCDPISEHNRLYWYRQTLGQGPEFLTYFQNEAQLEKSRLLSDRFSAERPKGSFSTLEIQRTEQGDSAMYLCASGFKSSYEQYFGPGTRLTVT.

The chain links TRBV5-1 to TRBJ1-1, with a weak D call TRBD1 (5 bases). V was cut by 4 bases and J by 2 bases, with 12 bases left in between. This CDR3 is 14 amino acids long. Looked up from germline, CDR1 is SGHRS and CDR2 is YFSETQ. CDR3 in amino acids: CASSETGQNTEAFF. CDR3 coding DNA: TGCGCCAGCAGCGAAACCGGACAAAACACTGAAGCTTTCTTT.

This clone appeared once. The rearrangement uses TRBV28 and TRBJ2-7; 7 nucleotides agree with TRBD1. The CDR3 is 14 residues long. The junction had 7 bases not matched to a gene; V was cut back by 2 bases and J by 6 bases. Germline V gene sequence: CDR1 MDHEN, CDR2 SYDVKM. CDR3 region: CASSLPVQGSEQYF. The CDR3 DNA sequence: TGTGCCAGCAGTTTACCGGTACAGGGGAGCGAGCAGTACTTC.

Written as DNA, the CDR3 is TGTGCCAGCAGTGAGATGGGACGGCCGTCCTCTGGAAACACCATATATTTT. The encoded protein is CASSEMGRPSSGNTIYF. The chain is built from TRBV6-1 and TRBJ1-3, with D possibly being TRBD1 (5 bases). The ends were cut back, 3 bases at V and 0 bases at J, with 15 bases in the middle. The germline gives CDR1 MNHNS, CDR2 SASEGT. The CDR3 has 17 amino acids.

This rearrangement joins TRBV30 to TRBJ1-1; D might be TRBD1 (6 bases). The ends were cut back, 2 bases at V and 1 base at J, with 17 bases in the middle. The CDR3 sequence is 16 residues long. Per germline, CDR1 GTSNPN and CDR2 SVGIG (reference sequence). In nucleotides, the CDR3 is TGTGCCTGGAGTCGGAGTCGGGGGGCAACGAACACTGAAGCTTTCTTT. It translates to CAWSRSRGATNTEAFF.

This clone was seen once. This chain joins TRBV19 and TRBJ2-7, with D possibly being TRBD2 (7 bases). The germline V gene encodes CDR1 LNHDA and CDR2 SQIVND (reference sequence). The CDR3 has 15 amino acids. Trimming shortened V by 5 bases and J by 4 bases, and 18 bases separated the two germline ends. CDR3: CASSSARERGYEQYF. The CDR3 DNA reads as TGTGCCAGTAGTTCGGCGCGGGAGAGGGGGTACGAGCAGTACTTC.